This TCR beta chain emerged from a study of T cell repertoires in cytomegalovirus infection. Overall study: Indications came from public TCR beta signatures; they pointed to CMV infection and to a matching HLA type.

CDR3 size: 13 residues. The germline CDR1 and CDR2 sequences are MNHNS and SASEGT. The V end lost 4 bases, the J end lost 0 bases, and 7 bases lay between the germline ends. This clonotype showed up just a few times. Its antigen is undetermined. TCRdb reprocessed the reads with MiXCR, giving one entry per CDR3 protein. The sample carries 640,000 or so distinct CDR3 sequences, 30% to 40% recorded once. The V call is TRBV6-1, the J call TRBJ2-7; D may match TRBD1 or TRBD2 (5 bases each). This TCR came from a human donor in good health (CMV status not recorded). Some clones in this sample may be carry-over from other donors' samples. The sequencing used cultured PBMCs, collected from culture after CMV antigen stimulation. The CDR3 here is CASSAGRSYEQYF. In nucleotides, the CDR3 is TGTGCCAGCAGTGCGGGACGCTCCTACGAGCAGTACTTC.